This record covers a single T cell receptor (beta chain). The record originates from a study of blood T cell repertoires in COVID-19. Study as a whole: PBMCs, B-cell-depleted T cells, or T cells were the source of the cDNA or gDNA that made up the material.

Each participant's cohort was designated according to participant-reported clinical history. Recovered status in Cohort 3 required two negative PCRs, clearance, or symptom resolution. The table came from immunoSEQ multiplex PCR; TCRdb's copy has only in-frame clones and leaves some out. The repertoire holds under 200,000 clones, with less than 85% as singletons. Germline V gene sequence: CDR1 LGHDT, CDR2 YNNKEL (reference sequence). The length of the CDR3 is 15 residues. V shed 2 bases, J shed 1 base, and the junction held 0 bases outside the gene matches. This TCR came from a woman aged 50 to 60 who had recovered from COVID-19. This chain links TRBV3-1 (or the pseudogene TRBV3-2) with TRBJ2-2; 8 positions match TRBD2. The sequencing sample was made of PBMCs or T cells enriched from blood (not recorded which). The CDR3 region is CASSQLAGNTGELFF. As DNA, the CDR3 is TGTGCCAGCAGCCAACTAGCGGGGAACACCGGGGAGCTGTTTTTT.